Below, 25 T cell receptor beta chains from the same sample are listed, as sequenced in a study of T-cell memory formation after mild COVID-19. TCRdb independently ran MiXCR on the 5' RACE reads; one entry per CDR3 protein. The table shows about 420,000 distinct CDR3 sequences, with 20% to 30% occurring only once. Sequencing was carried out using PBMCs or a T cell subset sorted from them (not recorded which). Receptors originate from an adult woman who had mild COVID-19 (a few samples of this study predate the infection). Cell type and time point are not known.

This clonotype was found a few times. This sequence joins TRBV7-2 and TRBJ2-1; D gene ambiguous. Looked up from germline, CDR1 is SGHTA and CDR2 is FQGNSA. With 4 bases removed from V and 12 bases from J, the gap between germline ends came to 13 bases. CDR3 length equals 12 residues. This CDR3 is CASSSRAPGQFF. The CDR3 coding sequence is TGTGCCAGCAGCTCCCGGGCCCCAGGGCAGTTCTTC. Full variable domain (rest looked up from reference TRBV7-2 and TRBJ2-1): GAGVSQSPSNKVTEKGKDVELRCDPISGHTALYWYRQSLGQGLEFLIYFQGNSAPDKSGLPSDRFSAERTGGSVSTLTIQRTQQEDSAVYLCASSSRAPGQFFGPGTRLTVL.

The CDR3 nucleotides read TGTGCCAGCAGCTGGGGACTAGCGGGAGCCGACGGGGAGACCCAGTACTTC. This gives the protein CASSWGLAGADGETQYF. The chain is built from TRBV7-2 and TRBJ2-5; 14 bases fit TRBD2. V dropped 4 bases and J dropped 5; count of bases not matched to a gene: 9. Germline CDR1 is SGHTA and CDR2 is FQGNSA. The CDR3 length is 17 residues. The full variable domain, its missing parts supplied by reference TRBV7-2 and TRBJ2-5, is GAGVSQSPSNKVTEKGKDVELRCDPISGHTALYWYRQSLGQGLEFLIYFQGNSAPDKSGLPSDRFSAERTGGSVSTLTIQRTQQEDSAVYLCASSWGLAGADGETQYFGPGTRLLVL.

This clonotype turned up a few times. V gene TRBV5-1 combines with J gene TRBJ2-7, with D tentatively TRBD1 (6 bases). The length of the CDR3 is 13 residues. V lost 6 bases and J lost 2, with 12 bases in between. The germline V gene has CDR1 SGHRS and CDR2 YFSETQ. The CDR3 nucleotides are TGCGCCAGCATGGACAGTGGAGCCTACGAGCAGTACTTC. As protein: CASMDSGAYEQYF. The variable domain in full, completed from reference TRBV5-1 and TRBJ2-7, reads KAGVTQTPRYLIKTRGQQVTLSCSPISGHRSVSWYQQTPGQGLQFLFEYFSETQRNKGNFPGRFSGRQFSNSRSEMNVSTLELGDSALYLCASMDSGAYEQYFGPGTRLTVT.

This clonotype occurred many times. In DNA form, the CDR3 reads TGCGCCAGCAGCGCAGGGGGAAGCGAGCAGTACTTC. Residues: CASSAGGSEQYF. This sequence joins TRBV5-1 and TRBJ2-7, with TRBD1 matching over 7 bases. The CDR3 covers 12 residues. V was clipped by 4 bases and J by 6 bases; unmatched bases: 4. The V gene's germline CDR1 is SGHRS and CDR2 YFSETQ. The variable domain in full, with the rest retrieved from reference TRBV5-1 and TRBJ2-7, is KAGVTQTPRYLIKTRGQQVTLSCSPISGHRSVSWYQQTPGQGLQFLFEYFSETQRNKGNFPGRFSGRQFSNSRSEMNVSTLELGDSALYLCASSAGGSEQYFGPGTRLTVT.

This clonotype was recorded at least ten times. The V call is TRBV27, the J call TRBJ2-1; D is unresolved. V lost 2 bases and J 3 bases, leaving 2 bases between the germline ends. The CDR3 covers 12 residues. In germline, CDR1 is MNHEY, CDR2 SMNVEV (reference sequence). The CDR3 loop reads CASSLDYNEQFF. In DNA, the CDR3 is TGTGCCAGCAGTTTAGACTACAATGAGCAGTTCTTC.

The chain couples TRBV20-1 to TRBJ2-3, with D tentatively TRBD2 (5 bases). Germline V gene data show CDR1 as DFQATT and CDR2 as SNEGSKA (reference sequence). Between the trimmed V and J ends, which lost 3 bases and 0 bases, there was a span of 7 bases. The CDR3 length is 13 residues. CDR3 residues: CSASGSSTDTQYF. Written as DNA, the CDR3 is TGCAGTGCTAGTGGGAGTAGCACAGATACGCAGTATTTT.

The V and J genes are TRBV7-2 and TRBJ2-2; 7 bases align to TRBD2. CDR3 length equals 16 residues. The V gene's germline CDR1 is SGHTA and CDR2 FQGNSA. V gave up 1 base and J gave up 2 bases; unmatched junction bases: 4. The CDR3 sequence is CASSLGLAVNTGELFF. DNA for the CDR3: TGTGCCAGCAGCTTAGGGCTAGCGGTAAACACCGGGGAGCTGTTTTTT.

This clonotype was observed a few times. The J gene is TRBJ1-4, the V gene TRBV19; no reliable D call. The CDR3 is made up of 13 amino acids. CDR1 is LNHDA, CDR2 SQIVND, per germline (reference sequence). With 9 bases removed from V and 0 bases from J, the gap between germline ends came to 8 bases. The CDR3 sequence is CASAQPTNEKLFF. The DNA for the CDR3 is TGTGCCAGCGCACAGCCAACTAATGAAAAACTGTTTTTT.

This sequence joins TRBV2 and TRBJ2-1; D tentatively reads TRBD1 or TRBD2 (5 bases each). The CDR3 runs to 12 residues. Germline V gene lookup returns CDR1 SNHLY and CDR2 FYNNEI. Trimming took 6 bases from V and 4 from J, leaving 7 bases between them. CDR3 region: CASRRGYNEQFF. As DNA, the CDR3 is TGTGCCAGCAGGAGGGGTTACAATGAGCAGTTCTTC.

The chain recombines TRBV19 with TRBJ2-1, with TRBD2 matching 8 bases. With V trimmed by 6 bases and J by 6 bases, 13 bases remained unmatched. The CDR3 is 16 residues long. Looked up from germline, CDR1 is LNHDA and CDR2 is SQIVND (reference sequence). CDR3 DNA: TGTGCCAGTAGCCAGTTGGGGCTAGCGGGTTTCAATGAGCAGTTCTTC. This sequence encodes CASSQLGLAGFNEQFF.

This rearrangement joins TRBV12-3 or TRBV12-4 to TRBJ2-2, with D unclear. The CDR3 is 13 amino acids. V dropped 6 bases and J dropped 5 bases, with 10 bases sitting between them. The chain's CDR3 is CASRRLPTGELFF. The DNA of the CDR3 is TGTGCCAGCAGACGCCTCCCTACCGGGGAGCTGTTTTTT.

The chain's CDR3 is CASGLGGTEAFF. CDR3 in DNA: TGTGCTAGTGGTTTGGGGGGGACTGAAGCTTTCTTT. V and J are TRBV12-5 and TRBJ1-1, with a possible D match to TRBD1 (5 bases). Looked up from germline, CDR1 is LGHNT and CDR2 is FRNRAP. V gave up 1 base and J gave up 5 bases, with 5 bases separating them. There are 12 residues in the CDR3.

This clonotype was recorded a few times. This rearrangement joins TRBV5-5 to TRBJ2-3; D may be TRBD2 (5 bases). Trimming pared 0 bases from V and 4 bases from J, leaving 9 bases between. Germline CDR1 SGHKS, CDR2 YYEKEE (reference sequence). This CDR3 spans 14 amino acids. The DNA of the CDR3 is TGTGCCAGCAGCTTGGCCGAGGGAGCAGATACGCAGTATTTT. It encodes CASSLAEGADTQYF.

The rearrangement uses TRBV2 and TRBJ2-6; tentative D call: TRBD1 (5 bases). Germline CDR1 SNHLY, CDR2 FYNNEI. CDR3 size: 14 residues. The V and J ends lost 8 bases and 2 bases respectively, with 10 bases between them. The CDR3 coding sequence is TGTGCCAGCTGGGCAGGGCCTGGGGCCAACGTCCTGACTTTC. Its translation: CASWAGPGANVLTF.

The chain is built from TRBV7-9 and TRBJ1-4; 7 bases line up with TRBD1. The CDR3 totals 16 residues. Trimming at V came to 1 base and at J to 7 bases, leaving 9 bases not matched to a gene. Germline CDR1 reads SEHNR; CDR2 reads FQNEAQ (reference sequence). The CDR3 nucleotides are TGTGCCAGCAGCTTAGAGTACGAACAGGGGAGTGAAAAACTGTTTTTT. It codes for CASSLEYEQGSEKLFF.

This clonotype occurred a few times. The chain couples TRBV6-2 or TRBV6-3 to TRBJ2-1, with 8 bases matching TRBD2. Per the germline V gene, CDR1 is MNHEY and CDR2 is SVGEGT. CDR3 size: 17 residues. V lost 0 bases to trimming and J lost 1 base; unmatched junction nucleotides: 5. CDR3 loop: CASSYSHGRGSYNEQFF. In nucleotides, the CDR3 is TGTGCCAGCAGTTACTCACACGGGAGGGGGTCCTACAATGAGCAGTTCTTC.

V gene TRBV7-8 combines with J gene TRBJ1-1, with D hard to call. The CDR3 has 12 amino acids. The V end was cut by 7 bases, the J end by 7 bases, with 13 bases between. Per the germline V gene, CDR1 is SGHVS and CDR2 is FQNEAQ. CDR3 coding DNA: TGTGCCAGCACCCTCGAGGACGGTGAAGCTTTCTTT. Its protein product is CASTLEDGEAFF.

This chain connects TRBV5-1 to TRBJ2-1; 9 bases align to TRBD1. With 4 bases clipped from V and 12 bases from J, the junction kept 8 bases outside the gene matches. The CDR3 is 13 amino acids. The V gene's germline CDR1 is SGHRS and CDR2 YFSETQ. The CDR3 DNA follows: TGCGCCAGCAGCCCGGGACAGGGATATGGGCAGTTCTTC. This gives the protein CASSPGQGYGQFF.

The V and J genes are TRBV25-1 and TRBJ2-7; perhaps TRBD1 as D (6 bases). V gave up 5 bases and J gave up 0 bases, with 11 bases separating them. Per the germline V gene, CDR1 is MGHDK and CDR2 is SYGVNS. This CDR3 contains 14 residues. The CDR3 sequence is CASSRQASSYEQYF. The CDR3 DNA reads TGTGCCAGCAGTCGACAGGCGAGCTCCTACGAGCAGTACTTC.

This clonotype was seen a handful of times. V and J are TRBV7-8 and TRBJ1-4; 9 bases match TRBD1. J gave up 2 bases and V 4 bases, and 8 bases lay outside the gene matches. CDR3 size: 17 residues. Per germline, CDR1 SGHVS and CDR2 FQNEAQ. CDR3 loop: CASSSQSDRGTNEKLFF. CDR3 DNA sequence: TGTGCCAGCAGCTCCCAATCGGACAGGGGTACTAATGAAAAACTGTTTTTT. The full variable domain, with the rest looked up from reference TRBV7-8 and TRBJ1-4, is GAGVSQSPRYKVAKRGQDVALRCDPISGHVSLFWYQQALGQGPEFLTYFQNEAQLDKSGLPSDRFFAERPEGSVSTLKIQRTQQEDSAVYLCASSSQSDRGTNEKLFFGSGTQLSVL.

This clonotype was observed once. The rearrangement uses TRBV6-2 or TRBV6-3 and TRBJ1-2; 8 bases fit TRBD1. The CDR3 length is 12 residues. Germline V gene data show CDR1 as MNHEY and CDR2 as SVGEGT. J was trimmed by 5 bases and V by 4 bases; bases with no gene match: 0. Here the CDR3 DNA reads TGTGCCAGCAGTTGGACAGGGTATGGCTACACCTTC. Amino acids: CASSWTGYGYTF.

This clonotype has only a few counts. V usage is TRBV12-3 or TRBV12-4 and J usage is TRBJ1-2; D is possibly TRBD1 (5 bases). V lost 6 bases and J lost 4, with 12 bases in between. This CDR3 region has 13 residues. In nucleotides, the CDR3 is TGTGCCAGCAGACAATCGGGGACCTATGGCTACACCTTC. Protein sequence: CASRQSGTYGYTF.

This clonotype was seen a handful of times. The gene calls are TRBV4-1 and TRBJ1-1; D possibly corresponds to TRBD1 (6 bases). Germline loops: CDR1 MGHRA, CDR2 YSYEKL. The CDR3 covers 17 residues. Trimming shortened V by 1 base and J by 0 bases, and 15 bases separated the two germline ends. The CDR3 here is CASSQAGGGIMNTEAFF. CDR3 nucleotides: TGCGCCAGCAGCCAAGCTGGAGGGGGGATCATGAACACTGAAGCTTTCTTT.

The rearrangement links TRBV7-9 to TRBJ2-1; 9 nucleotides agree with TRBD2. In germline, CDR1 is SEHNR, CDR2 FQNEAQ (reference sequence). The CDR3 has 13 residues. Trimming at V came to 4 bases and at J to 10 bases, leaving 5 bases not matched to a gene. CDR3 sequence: CASSSSTSGEQFF. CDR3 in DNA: TGTGCCAGCAGCTCCTCTACTAGCGGGGAGCAGTTCTTC.

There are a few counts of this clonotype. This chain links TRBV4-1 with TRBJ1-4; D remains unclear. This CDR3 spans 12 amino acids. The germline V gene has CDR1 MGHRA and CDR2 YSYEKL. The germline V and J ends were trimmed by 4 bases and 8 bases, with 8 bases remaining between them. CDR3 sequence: CASSPVGEKLFF. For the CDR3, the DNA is TGCGCCAGCAGCCCGGTTGGAGAAAAACTGTTTTTT.